The clone carrying this T cell receptor beta chain was found many times. Its antigen remains unknown. This sample was included in a study of T cells in Graves' hyperthyroidism and ophthalmopathy. Overall study context: Upon initial diagnosis and before any treatment, peripheral blood was collected. Study-level results: Most thyroid clonotypes with frequency above 0.001 were detected in blood.

The germline V gene has CDR1 SQVTM and CDR2 ANQGSEA. The V end lost 8 bases, the J end lost 4 bases, and 21 bases lay between the germline ends. The CDR3 is made up of 14 amino acids. What was amplified from RNA transcripts were TCR beta CDR3 regions. A set of HTBI primers served as the primers for a first-round RT-PCR of the TCR CDR3. One entry per CDR3 protein results from TCRdb running MiXCR on the multiplex PCR reads. The sample has over 350,000 distinct CDR3 sequences; more than 12% are singletons. The cohort's ophthalmopathy patients, a group with duration under 3 months, had a Clinical Activity Score of at least 3 and a NOSPECS grade of at least 4.

The rearrangement links TRBV29-1 to TRBJ2-7; D is unclear. Material: blood. The source of this sequence is a man aged 50 to 60 with Graves' ophthalmopathy. The CDR3 is CSPYLNCLRYEQYF. Written as DNA, the CDR3 is TGCAGCCCTTACCTGAACTGCCTCCGGTACGAGCAGTACTTC.